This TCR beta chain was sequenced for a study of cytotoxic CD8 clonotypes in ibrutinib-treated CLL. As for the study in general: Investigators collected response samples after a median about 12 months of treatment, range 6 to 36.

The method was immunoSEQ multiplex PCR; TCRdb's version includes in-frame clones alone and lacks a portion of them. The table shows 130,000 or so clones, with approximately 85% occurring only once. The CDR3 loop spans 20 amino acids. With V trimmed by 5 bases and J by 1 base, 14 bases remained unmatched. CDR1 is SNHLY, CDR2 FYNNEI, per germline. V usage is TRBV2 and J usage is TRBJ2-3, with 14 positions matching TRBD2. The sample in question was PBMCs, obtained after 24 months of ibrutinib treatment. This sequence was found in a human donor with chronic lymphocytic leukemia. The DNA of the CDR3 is TGTGCCAGCAGTCAACAATCCGGGACTAGCGGGGGCCTAGGCACAGATACGCAGTATTTT. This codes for CASSQQSGTSGGLGTDTQYF.